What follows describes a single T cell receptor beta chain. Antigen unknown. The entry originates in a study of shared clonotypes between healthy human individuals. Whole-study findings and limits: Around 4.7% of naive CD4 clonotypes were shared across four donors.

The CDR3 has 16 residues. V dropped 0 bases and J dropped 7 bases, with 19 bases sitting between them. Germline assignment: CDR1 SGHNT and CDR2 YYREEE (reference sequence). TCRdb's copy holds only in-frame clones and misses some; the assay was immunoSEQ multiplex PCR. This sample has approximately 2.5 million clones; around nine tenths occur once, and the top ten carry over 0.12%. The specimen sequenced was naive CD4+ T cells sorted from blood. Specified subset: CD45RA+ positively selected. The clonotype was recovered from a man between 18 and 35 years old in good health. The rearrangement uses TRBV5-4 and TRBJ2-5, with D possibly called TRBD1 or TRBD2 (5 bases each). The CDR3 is CASSLANSGQGLTQYF. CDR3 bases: TGTGCCAGCAGCTTGGCCAATTCGGGGCAGGGATTGACCCAGTACTTC.